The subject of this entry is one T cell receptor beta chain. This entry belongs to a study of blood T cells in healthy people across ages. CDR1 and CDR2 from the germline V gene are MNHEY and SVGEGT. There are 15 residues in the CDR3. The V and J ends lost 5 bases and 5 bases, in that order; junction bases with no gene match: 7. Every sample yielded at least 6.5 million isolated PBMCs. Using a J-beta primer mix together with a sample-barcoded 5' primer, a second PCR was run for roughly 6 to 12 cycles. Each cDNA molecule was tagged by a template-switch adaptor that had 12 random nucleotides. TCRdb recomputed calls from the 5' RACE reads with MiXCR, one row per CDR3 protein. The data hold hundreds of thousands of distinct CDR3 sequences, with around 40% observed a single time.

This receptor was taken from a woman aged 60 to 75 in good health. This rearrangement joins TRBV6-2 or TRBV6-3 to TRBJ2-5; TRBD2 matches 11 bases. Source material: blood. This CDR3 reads CASSPNRLAGETQYF. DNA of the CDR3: TGTGCCAGCAGTCCAAACAGACTAGCGGGGGAGACCCAGTACTTC.